This TCR beta chain was obtained from a study of cytomegalovirus exposure and HLA in healthy donors. Study results and caveats: Based on reports, TCR beta sequences accurately predicted HLA-A and HLA-B alleles for most subjects. In a later analysis, donors in an Asian-associated ancestry cluster reportedly had fewer N-insertions in productive TCRs than the cohort mean.

The primer mix had 60 Vbeta and 13 Jbeta primers. Clones were read by immunoSEQ multiplex PCR, and TCRdb kept only the in-frame ones, dropping some. The sample lists roughly 200,000 clones, roughly 91% occurring once. Healthy people donating bone marrow made up the donors. Germline V gene sequence: CDR1 LNHDA, CDR2 SQIVND (reference sequence). V shed 4 bases and J 5 bases; nucleotides not matched to a gene: 5. This CDR3 has 14 residues. For this clone: The antigen remains undetermined.

V usage is TRBV19 and J usage is TRBJ2-5; 9 nucleotides match TRBD1. Sequencing input: PBMCs. The clonotype was recovered from a woman aged 18-29 years in good health and CMV-seronegative. CDR3 protein: CASSRHRGRETQYF. The CDR3 region has the DNA TGTGCCAGTAGTAGACACAGGGGGCGGGAGACCCAGTACTTC.